A single TCR beta chain is shown here with its context. Clones were read by immunoSEQ multiplex PCR, and TCRdb kept only the in-frame ones, dropping some. The table records about 110,000 clones, 80% to 95% of them present only once. The data are from a study of T cell changes during pregnancy in multiple sclerosis. The CDR3 covers 16 residues. Trimming took 7 bases from V and 10 from J; bases not matched to a gene: 17. In germline, CDR1 is MNHNY, CDR2 SVGAGI (reference sequence). This TCR was sampled from a female donor with multiple sclerosis, enrolled in a pregnancy study. The sequences come from peripheral blood, collected after pregnancy. The chain is built from TRBV6-6 and TRBJ2-1; 9 nucleotides agree with TRBD1. The CDR3 is CASNRGTGNGIWEQFF. The CDR3 bases are TGTGCCAGCAATCGCGGGACAGGGAATGGGATATGGGAGCAGTTCTTC.